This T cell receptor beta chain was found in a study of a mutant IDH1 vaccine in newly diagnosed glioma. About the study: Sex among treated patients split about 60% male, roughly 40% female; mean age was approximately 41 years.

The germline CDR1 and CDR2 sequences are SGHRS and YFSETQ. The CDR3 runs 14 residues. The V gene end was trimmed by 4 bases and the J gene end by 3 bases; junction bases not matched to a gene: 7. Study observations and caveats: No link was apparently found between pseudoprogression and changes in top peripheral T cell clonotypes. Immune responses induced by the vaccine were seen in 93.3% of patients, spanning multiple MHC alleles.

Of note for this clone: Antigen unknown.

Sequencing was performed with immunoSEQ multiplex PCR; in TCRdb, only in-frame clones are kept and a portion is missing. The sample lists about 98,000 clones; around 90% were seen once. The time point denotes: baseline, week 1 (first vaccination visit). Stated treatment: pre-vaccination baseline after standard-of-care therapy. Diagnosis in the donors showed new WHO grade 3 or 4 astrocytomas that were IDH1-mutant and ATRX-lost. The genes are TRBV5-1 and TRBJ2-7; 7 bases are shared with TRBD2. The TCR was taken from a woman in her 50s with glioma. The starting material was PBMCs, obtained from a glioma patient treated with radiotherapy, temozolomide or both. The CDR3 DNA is TGCGCCAGCAGCGCCTCTAGCGGCGTCTACGAGCAGTACTTC. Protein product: CASSASSGVYEQYF.